The T cell receptor beta chain described here comes from a study of blood T cell repertoires in COVID-19. Study context: The United States, Italy and Spain provided the acute and convalescent COVID-19 samples. From T cells, B-cell-depleted T cells, or PBMCs came the material, which was cDNA or gDNA.

In the study's own analysis: Researchers report that nucleated cell counts were estimated from reference gene primer amplification. Assay: immunoSEQ multiplex PCR; the TCRdb copy retains only in-frame clones and omits some. Clone size and V and J calls were adopted from that table, with D and trimming inferred from the DNA. This table holds approximately 170,000 clones, less than 85% found once. V shed 4 bases and J shed 3 bases, with 12 bases lying between them. Germline lookup yields CDR1 LNHDA and CDR2 SQIVND (reference sequence). This CDR3 has 14 amino acids. The sequenced material came from peripheral blood. The TCR originated in a woman between 50 and 59 years old with acute or convalescent COVID-19. The V call is TRBV19, the J call TRBJ2-5; TRBD1 is a possible D gene (6 bases). The CDR3 sequence is CASSTGQLEETQYF. CDR3 in DNA: TGTGCCAGTAGTACCGGACAGCTCGAAGAGACCCAGTACTTC. Drawing the rest from reference TRBV19 and TRBJ2-5, the complete variable domain is DGGITQSPKYLFRKEGQNVTLSCEQNLNHDAMYWYRQDPGQGLRLIYYSQIVNDFQKGDIAEGYSVSREKKESFPLTVTSAQKNPTAFYLCASSTGQLEETQYFGPGTRLLVL.